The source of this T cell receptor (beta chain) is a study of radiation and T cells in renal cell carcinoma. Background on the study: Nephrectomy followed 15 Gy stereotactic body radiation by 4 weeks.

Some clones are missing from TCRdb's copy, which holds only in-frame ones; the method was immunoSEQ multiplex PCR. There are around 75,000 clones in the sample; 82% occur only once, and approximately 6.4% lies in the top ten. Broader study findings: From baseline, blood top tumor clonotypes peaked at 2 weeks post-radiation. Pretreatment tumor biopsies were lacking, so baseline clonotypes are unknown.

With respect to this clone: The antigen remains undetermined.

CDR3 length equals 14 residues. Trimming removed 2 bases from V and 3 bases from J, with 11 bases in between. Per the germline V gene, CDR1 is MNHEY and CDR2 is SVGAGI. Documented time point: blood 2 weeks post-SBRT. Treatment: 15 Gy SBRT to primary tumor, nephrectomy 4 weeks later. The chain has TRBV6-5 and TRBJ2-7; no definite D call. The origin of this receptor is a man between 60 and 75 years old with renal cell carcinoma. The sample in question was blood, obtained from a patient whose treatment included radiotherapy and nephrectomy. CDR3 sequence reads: CASSYREAFYEQYF. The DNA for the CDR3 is TGTGCCAGCAGTTACCGAGAGGCGTTCTACGAGCAGTACTTC.